This T cell receptor (beta chain) appears in the sequencing data of a study of read filtering for tumor transcriptome and immune sequencing. Turning to the study itself: Revised staging placed eight or nine patients in R-ISS I, about 15 in II, 6 or 7 in III.

Germline-derived CDR1 and CDR2 are SGHDN and FVKESK. This CDR3 spans 14 amino acids. J gave up 5 bases and V 10 bases, and 7 bases lay outside the gene matches. The library was built from around 400 ng RNA with molecular barcoded adaptors for alpha/delta and beta/gamma chains. TCRdb analysed the reads with MiXCR anew, one entry per CDR3 protein. The data contain 14,000 to 15,000 distinct CDR3 sequences, about a fifth of them singletons. The receptor was isolated from a donor aged 40 or over with multiple myeloma. The chain employs TRBV14 and TRBJ2-1; 11 bases map to TRBD2. Sequencing input: a population of CD138-negative cells sorted from bone marrow. The CDR3 sequence: CATSGLAEHNEQFF. The CDR3 DNA follows: TGTGCCACCTCGGGACTAGCGGAGCACAATGAGCAGTTCTTC.